This T cell receptor (beta chain) was recovered during a study of response to subunit inactivated influenza vaccine. Whole-study findings and limits: Each seasonal influenza vaccination, the authors suggested, recruits few new T cells.

MiXCR was run by TCRdb on the RT-PCR reads, yielding one entry per CDR3 protein. In the table there are about 310,000 distinct CDR3 sequences, 21% of which are singletons. In the case of this clonotype: The antigen remains unidentified.

V shed 2 bases and J shed 7 bases, with 6 bases lying between them. The CDR3 spans 12 residues. Per the germline V gene, CDR1 is SGHTS and CDR2 is YDEGEE. The chain is built from TRBV5-8 and TRBJ2-2, with D unresolved. This sequence originates from a man between 50 and 75 years old who received an inactivated influenza vaccine. This material consisted of PBMCs from blood, taken less than 22 months after vaccination. The CDR3 DNA is TGTGCCAGCAGCTTTGGAGACGGGGAGCTGTTTTTT. Translated: CASSFGDGELFF.